A single sample is the source of the 10 T cell receptor beta chains below, sequenced in a study of cytomegalovirus exposure and HLA in healthy donors. Use of 60 Vbeta and 13 Jbeta primers characterized the PCR. The protocol was immunoSEQ multiplex PCR, while the TCRdb copy is restricted to in-frame clones and leaves out a portion. Found here are about 160,000 clones, 60% to 85% of them singletons; the top ten hold approximately 3.1%. Sequencing was performed on PBMCs. Receptors originate from a woman aged 40 to 50 in good health and CMV-seronegative.

The chain combines TRBV6-5 with TRBJ2-7, with 11 bases matching TRBD1. This CDR3 contains 15 residues. In germline, CDR1 is MNHEY, CDR2 SVGAGI. The junction had 9 bases not matched to a gene; V was cut back by 8 bases and J by 3 bases. DNA of the CDR3: TGTGCCAGCCTTCGCGAAGGGACAGGGGGCTACGAGCAGTACTTC. This encodes CASLREGTGGYEQYF.

The sample holds a few counts of this clone. The V call is TRBV18, the J call TRBJ1-3; a possible D gene is TRBD1 (5 bases). Trimming took 3 bases from V and 0 from J, leaving 15 bases between them. The germline CDR1 and CDR2 sequences are KGHSH and LQKENI. The CDR3 is made up of 17 amino acids. The CDR3 loop is CASSPDRTPISGNTIYF. The DNA of the CDR3 is TGTGCCAGCTCACCTGACCGGACACCCATCTCTGGAAACACCATATATTTT.

The table lists this clone with a count of one. In DNA, the CDR3 is TGTGCCAGCAGTTCAAGCCGGGACAGCACCTTC. This translates into CASSSSRDSTF. V and J are TRBV28 and TRBJ1-2; 7 nucleotides agree with TRBD1. Germline-derived CDR1 and CDR2 are MDHEN and SYDVKM. The CDR3 runs 11 residues. After removal of 4 bases from V and 13 bases from J, the junction contained 6 bases not matched to a gene.

This clone was seen a few times. The chain combines TRBV12-5 with TRBJ1-5; 9 bases line up with TRBD1. Germline-derived CDR1 and CDR2 are LGHNT and FRNRAP. The ends lost 6 bases at V and 1 base at J; junction bases unmatched: 4. The CDR3 is 15 residues long. The CDR3: CASGGTGRSNQPQHF. The CDR3 DNA sequence: TGTGCTAGTGGGGGGACAGGGAGGAGCAATCAGCCCCAGCATTTT.

The chain uses TRBV10-1 and TRBJ1-5, with D hard to call. The CDR3 contains 13 residues. V shed 0 bases and J shed 4 bases, with 4 bases lying between them. The germline V gene encodes CDR1 WNHNN and CDR2 SYGVQD (reference sequence). DNA of the CDR3: TGCGCCAGCAGTGAGTCCCTGAATCAGCCCCAGCATTTT. It specifies CASSESLNQPQHF.

The gene calls are TRBV5-4 and TRBJ2-3; perhaps TRBD2 as D (7 bases). V was shortened by 3 bases and J by 2 bases, with 22 bases between the two germline ends. The CDR3 runs 18 residues. Germline V gene data show CDR1 as SGHNT and CDR2 as YYREEE (reference sequence). This CDR3 reads CASSSRGGGGLFTDTQYF. In DNA, the CDR3 is TGTGCCAGCAGCTCAAGGGGGGGCGGGGGCCTTTTCACAGATACGCAGTATTTT.

This clone occurred once. CDR3 in amino acids: CASSLADRGSSPLHF. CDR3 DNA: TGCGCCAGCAGCTTAGCGGACAGGGGGAGTTCACCCCTCCACTTT. V gene TRBV5-1 combines with J gene TRBJ1-6; TRBD1 agrees at 10 bases. The ends lost 2 bases at V and 9 bases at J; junction bases unmatched: 5. From germline, CDR1 is SGHRS and CDR2 YFSETQ. The CDR3 runs 15 residues.

The rearrangement joins TRBV28 to TRBJ1-1; a weak D match, TRBD1 (5 bases). The CDR3 extends over 13 amino acids. Germline values: CDR1 MDHEN, CDR2 SYDVKM. With 7 bases removed from V and 4 bases from J, the gap between germline ends came to 13 bases. The CDR3 sequence: CASTLWGGTEAFF. In DNA form, the CDR3 reads TGTGCCAGCACCTTATGGGGGGGCACTGAAGCTTTCTTT.

This clone was recorded once. The rearrangement joins TRBV18 to TRBJ2-5; D remains unclear. CDR3 length: 13 residues. Germline-derived CDR1 and CDR2 are KGHSH and LQKENI. V dropped 3 bases and J dropped 2 bases, with 7 bases sitting between them. The CDR3 DNA follows: TGTGCCAGCTCACCCACTTTACAAGAGACCCAGTACTTC. Translating gives CASSPTLQETQYF.

This clone turned up a few times. The chain carries TRBV7-3 and TRBJ2-5, with D perhaps TRBD1 (6 bases). V dropped 0 bases and J dropped 4 bases, with 12 bases sitting between them. The CDR3 covers 15 residues. In germline, CDR1 is SGHTA, CDR2 FQGTGA. The CDR3 DNA reads as TGTGCCAGCAGCTTAACTGGGACACCGGGAGAGACCCAGTACTTC. Encoded protein: CASSLTGTPGETQYF.